What follows are 17 T cell receptor beta chains derived from one specimen sequenced in a study of T cells after yellow fever vaccination. MiXCR, applied by TCRdb to the 5' RACE reads, yields one record per CDR3 protein. The sample consists of 450,000 to 650,000 distinct CDR3 sequences, roughly 22% of them appearing once. Sequenced material: PBMCs, taken approximately 22 days after the first yellow fever vaccination. These TCRs come from a man aged 18 to 30 who received the YFV17D yellow fever vaccine.

This clonotype occurred a few times. The rearrangement joins TRBV6-2 or TRBV6-3 to TRBJ2-1, with D tentatively TRBD2 (6 bases). CDR1 MNHEY and CDR2 SVGEGT come from the germline V gene. The CDR3 is 14 amino acids. Between the trimmed V and J ends, which lost 5 bases and 8 bases, there was a span of 16 bases. The CDR3 spells CASSAGLRRDEQFF. The CDR3 DNA reads TGTGCCAGCAGTGCGGGACTCCGCCGGGATGAGCAGTTCTTC.

This chain joins TRBV12-5 and TRBJ1-5, with TRBD1 as a possible D gene (5 bases). V was trimmed by 6 bases and J by 6 bases, leaving 12 bases between them. The CDR3 length is 13 residues. Germline V gives CDR1 LGHNT, CDR2 FRNRAP. CDR3 region: CASGSDRGQPQHF. DNA for the CDR3: TGTGCTAGTGGCTCCGACAGAGGTCAGCCCCAGCATTTT. The full variable domain, completed using reference TRBV12-5 and TRBJ1-5, is DARVTQTPRHKVTEMGQEVTMRCQPILGHNTVFWYRQTMMQGLELLAYFRNRAPLDDSGMPKDRFSAEMPDATLATLKIQPSEPRDSAVYFCASGSDRGQPQHFGDGTRLSIL.

The chain uses TRBV4-3 and TRBJ2-3, with 10 bases lining up with TRBD2. CDR3 length: 17 residues. CDR1 and CDR2 (germline): LGHNA, YSLEER. Germline trimming cut 3 bases from V and 7 bases from J; bases unmatched to any gene: 13. The CDR3 coding sequence is TGCGCCAGCAGCCAGGATTTTAGCGGGGGGCCGTACTATACGCAGTATTTT. Translation gives CASSQDFSGGPYYTQYF.

This clonotype was counted only a few times. The chain carries TRBV13 and TRBJ2-7, with 8 bases fitting TRBD1. The CDR3 is 14 amino acids. The V and J ends lost 5 bases and 4 bases, in that order; junction bases with no gene match: 7. Germline V gene lookup returns CDR1 PRHDT and CDR2 FYEKMQ (reference sequence). The DNA of the CDR3 is TGTGCCAGCAGCCTCCGGACAGGGTTGTACGAGCAGTACTTC. Its translation: CASSLRTGLYEQYF.

As regards this clonotype: One end of the junction does not line up with germline, which may come from a read error. The gene calls are TRBV7-9 and TRBJ2-1, with TRBD2 matching over 7 bases. CDR3 length equals 16 residues. CDR1 is SEHNR and CDR2 is FQNEAQ in the germline V gene (reference sequence). CDR3 protein: CATSSISGETYNEQFF. For the CDR3, the DNA is TGTGCCACCAGCTCCATAAGCGGGGAAACCTACAATGAGCAGTTCTTC.

The chain is built from TRBV30 and TRBJ1-5; TRBD1 matches 12 bases. CDR1 and CDR2 (germline): GTSNPN, SVGIG (reference sequence). Germline trimming cut 2 bases from V and 5 bases from J; bases unmatched to any gene: 4. The length of the CDR3 is 15 residues. The DNA for the CDR3 is TGTGCCTGGAGTTACGGGACAGGGGGCCATCAGCCCCAGCATTTT. It is translated as CAWSYGTGGHQPQHF.

This clonotype has just a few counts. A read error may explain this, as a much larger clone is one base away. The J gene is TRBJ2-7, the V gene TRBV6-2 or TRBV6-3; 9 bases map to TRBD1. The trim removed 7 bases at V and 5 bases at J, leaving 3 bases unmatched. Germline assignment: CDR1 MNHEY and CDR2 SVGEGT. There are 12 residues in the CDR3. In nucleotides, the CDR3 is TGTGCCAGCACCGACAGGGGGAACGAGCAGTACTTC. Translation gives CASTDRGNEQYF.

The CDR3 is CASSQHPLAYGYTF. Here the CDR3 DNA reads TGTGCCAGCAGCCAACACCCTTTGGCCTATGGCTACACCTTC. This chain connects TRBV3-1 to TRBJ1-2; D not certain. CDR1 is LGHDT, CDR2 YNNKEL, per germline (reference sequence). V was trimmed by 2 bases and J by 4 bases, leaving 11 bases between them. The CDR3 runs 14 residues. Complete variable domain (other parts from reference TRBV3-1 and TRBJ1-2): DTAVSQTPKYLVTQMGNDKSIKCEQNLGHDTMYWYKQDSKKFLKIMFSYNNKELIINETVPNRFSPKSPDKAHLNLHINSLELGDSAVYFCASSQHPLAYGYTFGSGTRLTVV.

The J gene is TRBJ2-3, the V gene TRBV6-2 or TRBV6-3, with 7 positions matching TRBD2. CDR1 and CDR2 from the germline V gene are MNHEY and SVGEGT. CDR3 length: 12 residues. J was trimmed by 8 bases and V by 8 bases; bases with no gene match: 7. As DNA, the CDR3 is TGTGCCAGCGGGGTGAGCGGGGTTACGCAGTATTTT. Protein product: CASGVSGVTQYF.

CDR3 sequence reads: CASSYSNPGLNTEAFF. In nucleotides, the CDR3 is TGTGCCAGCAGTTACTCGAATCCGGGATTGAACACTGAAGCTTTCTTT. This chain links TRBV6-2 or TRBV6-3 with TRBJ1-1; D gene unclear. The CDR3 extends over 16 amino acids. Germline assignment: CDR1 MNHEY and CDR2 SVGEGT. The germline V and J ends were trimmed by 0 bases and 0 bases, with 11 bases remaining between them.

The chain links TRBV29-1 to TRBJ2-3; the D gene is possibly TRBD1 (6 bases). V lost 7 bases and J lost 4, with 18 bases in between. The CDR3 is 14 residues long. The germline CDR1 and CDR2 sequences are SQVTM and ANQGSEA. CDR3 DNA: TGCAGCGCCGAAGGGGGATCCGGGTCAGATACGCAGTATTTT. It specifies CSAEGGSGSDTQYF.

V and J are TRBV4-2 and TRBJ2-2, with 10 bases fitting TRBD1. Germline trimming cut 5 bases from V and 4 bases from J; bases unmatched to any gene: 13. CDR1 is LGHNA and CDR2 is YNFKEQ in the germline V gene. This CDR3 region has 18 residues. In DNA, the CDR3 is TGTGCCAGCAGCGTCCGGGACAGGGGACCCGGTGGCACCGGGGAGCTGTTTTTT. Protein product: CASSVRDRGPGGTGELFF.

The chain's CDR3 is CASSVGGGWSNEQFF. The CDR3 coding sequence is TGTGCCAGCAGCGTAGGTGGAGGTTGGAGCAATGAGCAGTTCTTC. The chain employs TRBV9 and TRBJ2-1, with a possible D match to TRBD2 (5 bases). CDR3 length: 15 amino acids. V was cut by 0 bases and J by 6 bases, with 13 bases left in between. CDR1 and CDR2 (germline): SGDLS, YYNGEE.

The rearrangement joins TRBV19 to TRBJ2-3; 9 nucleotides line up with TRBD2. The CDR3 totals 15 residues. The trim removed 5 bases at V and 4 bases at J, leaving 7 bases unmatched. Germline V CDR1 and CDR2: LNHDA, SQIVND (reference sequence). CDR3 sequence (DNA): TGTGCCAGTAGTGCCCCGACTAGCGGATCAGATACGCAGTATTTT. Its protein product is CASSAPTSGSDTQYF.

This clonotype has just a few counts. The V gene is TRBV7-9, the J gene TRBJ2-7; a possible D gene is TRBD2 (5 bases). In germline, CDR1 is SEHNR, CDR2 FQNEAQ (reference sequence). Trimming left V 4 bases short and J 6 bases short, with 10 bases between. The CDR3 runs 12 residues. CDR3 in amino acids: CASSWERSEQYF. The CDR3 DNA is TGTGCCAGCAGCTGGGAGAGATCCGAGCAGTACTTC.

The chain is built from TRBV5-1 and TRBJ2-1; D not resolved. This CDR3 contains 15 residues. Between the trimmed V and J ends, which lost 6 bases and 4 bases, there was a span of 17 bases. Germline CDR1 and CDR2: SGHRS and YFSETQ. CDR3 residues: CASTTTRGRYNEQFF. The DNA for the CDR3 is TGCGCCAGCACCACAACGAGAGGCAGGTACAATGAGCAGTTCTTC.

This chain uses TRBV13 with TRBJ2-7, with D perhaps TRBD2 (6 bases). From germline, CDR1 is PRHDT and CDR2 FYEKMQ (reference sequence). This CDR3 contains 15 residues. V dropped 7 bases and J dropped 0 bases, with 16 bases sitting between them. The CDR3 sequence is CASTLPGRGSYEQYF. CDR3 nucleotide sequence: TGTGCCAGCACCCTGCCCGGGCGGGGCTCCTACGAGCAGTACTTC.